Here is one T cell receptor (beta chain) with its context. Germline V gene lookup returns CDR1 SGDLS and CDR2 YYNGEE. V lost 4 bases to trimming and J lost 4 bases, with 12 bases between them. The CDR3 spans 14 residues. Each donor's blood draw was 7.5 to 10 milliliters of peripheral blood. A J-beta primer mix and a sample-barcoded 5' primer were used in a second PCR of about 7 to 12 cycles. Via MiXCR, TCRdb re-called the 5' RACE reads, giving one row per CDR3 protein. Among roughly 830,000 distinct CDR3 sequences listed, approximately 65% were seen once. These data belong to a study of blood T cells in healthy people across ages.

The TCR comes from a man aged 25-45 years in good health. The sequencing input was blood. The chain is built from TRBV9 and TRBJ2-1; no clear D. CDR3 in amino acids: CASSSRNPYNEQFF. The CDR3 bases are TGTGCCAGCAGCTCCCGAAACCCTTACAATGAGCAGTTCTTC.